This TCR beta chain was profiled in a study of CXCR3-negative and CXCR3-positive naive CD8 T cells. Whole-study results and caveats: The study found more hydrophobic TRB CDR3s in CXCR3-positive naive cells than in CXCR3-negative naive cells. Relative to memory CD8+ cells, whose diversity was much lower, both naive subsets had comparably high diversity.

This CDR3 spans 12 amino acids. The germline V gene encodes CDR1 SQVTM and CDR2 ANQGSEA. The authors prepared UMI-labeled TRB cDNA libraries by 5' RACE. For each CDR3 protein, TCRdb gives one entry from its re-call of the 5' RACE reads, without DNA. This sample's table reports 4,500 to 5,000 distinct CDR3 sequences. On this clonotype itself: Its antigen is still unknown.

This sequence was found in a human donor in good health. Some clones in this sample may be carry-over from other donors' samples. This rearrangement joins TRBV29-1 to TRBJ1-1. The sequenced material came from naive CXCR3+ CD8+ T cells from blood. Subset meaning: CD45RO-CCR7+CD27+CD95- naive CD8+ T cells expressing CXCR3 (TNR3+). This chain's CDR3 is CSVDRRNTEAFF.